This TCR beta chain was profiled in a study of radiotherapy plus CTLA-4 blockade in lung cancer. This clone was picked up one time. The antigen is undetermined. Clones were sequenced by immunoSEQ multiplex PCR, and TCRdb holds only the in-frame ones, with some missing. The sample lists 40,000 to 45,000 clones; 75% were seen once. Regarding the study as a whole: Clones derived from tumor TCRs expanded in blood after radiotherapy plus ipilimumab.

This receptor was identified in a human donor with non-small cell lung cancer who had stable disease on radiotherapy plus ipilimumab. The sequencing used peripheral blood, collected from a patient treated with radiotherapy plus ipilimumab.

CDR3 protein: CASRGDRKETQYF. Here the CDR3 DNA reads TGTGCCAGCAGGGGGGACAGAAAAGAGACCCAGTACTTC. This chain connects TRBV2 to TRBJ2-5, with 7 bases aligning to TRBD1. The CDR3 covers 13 residues. With V trimmed by 6 bases and J by 3 bases, 4 bases remained unmatched. In germline, CDR1 is SNHLY, CDR2 FYNNEI. The full variable domain, completed using reference TRBV2 and TRBJ2-5, is EPEVTQTPSHQVTQMGQEVILRCVPISNHLYFYWYRQILGQKVEFLVSFYNNEISEKSEIFDDQFSVERPDGSNFTLKIRSTKLEDSAMYFCASRGDRKETQYFGPGTRLLVL.